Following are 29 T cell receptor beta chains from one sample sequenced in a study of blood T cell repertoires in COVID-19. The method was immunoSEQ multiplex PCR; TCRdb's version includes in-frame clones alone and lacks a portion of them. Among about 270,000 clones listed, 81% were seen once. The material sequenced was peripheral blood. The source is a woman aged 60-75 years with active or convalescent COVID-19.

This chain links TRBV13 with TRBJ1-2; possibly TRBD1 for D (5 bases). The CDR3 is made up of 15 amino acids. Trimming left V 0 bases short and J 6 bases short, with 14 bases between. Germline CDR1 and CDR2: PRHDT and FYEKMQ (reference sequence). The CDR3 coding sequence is TGTGCCAGCAGCTTAGGTATGGCGGGGCTGGATGGCTACACCTTC. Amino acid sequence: CASSLGMAGLDGYTF.

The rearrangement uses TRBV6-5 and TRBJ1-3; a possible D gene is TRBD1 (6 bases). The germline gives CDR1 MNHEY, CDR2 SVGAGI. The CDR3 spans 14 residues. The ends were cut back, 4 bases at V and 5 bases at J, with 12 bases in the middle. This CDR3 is CASSSQGRRNTIYF. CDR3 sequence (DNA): TGTGCCAGCAGTTCTCAGGGGAGAAGAAACACCATATATTTT.

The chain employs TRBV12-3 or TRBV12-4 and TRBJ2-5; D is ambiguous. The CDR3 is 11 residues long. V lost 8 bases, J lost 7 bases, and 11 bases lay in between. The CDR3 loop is CASGPPGTQYF. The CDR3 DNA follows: TGTGCCAGCGGCCCACCGGGGACCCAGTACTTC.

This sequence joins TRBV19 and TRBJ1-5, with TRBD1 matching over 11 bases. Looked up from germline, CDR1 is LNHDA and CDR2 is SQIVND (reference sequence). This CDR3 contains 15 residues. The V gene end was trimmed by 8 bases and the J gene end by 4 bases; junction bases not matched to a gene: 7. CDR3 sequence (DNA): TGTGCCAGTTTGGACAGGGGGCTAGGAAATCAGCCCCAGCATTTT. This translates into CASLDRGLGNQPQHF.

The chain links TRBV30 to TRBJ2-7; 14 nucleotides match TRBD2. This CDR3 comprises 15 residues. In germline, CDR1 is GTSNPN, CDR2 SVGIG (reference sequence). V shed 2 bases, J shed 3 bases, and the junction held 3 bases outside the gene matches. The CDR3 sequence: CAWSSGTSGSYEQYF. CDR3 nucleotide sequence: TGTGCCTGGAGTTCCGGGACTAGCGGGAGCTACGAGCAGTACTTC. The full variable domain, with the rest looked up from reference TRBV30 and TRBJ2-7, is SQTIHQWPATLVQPVGSPLSLECTVEGTSNPNLYWYRQAAGRGLQLLFYSVGIGQISSEVPQNLSASRPQDRQFILSSKKLLLSDSGFYLCAWSSGTSGSYEQYFGPGTRLTVT.

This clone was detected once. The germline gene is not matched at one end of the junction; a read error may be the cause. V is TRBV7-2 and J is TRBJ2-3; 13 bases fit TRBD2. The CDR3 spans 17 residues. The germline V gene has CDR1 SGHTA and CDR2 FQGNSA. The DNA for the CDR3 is TGTGCCAGCAGCGTAGCGGGACTAGCGGGGTTCACAGATACGCAGTATTTT. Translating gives CASSVAGLAGFTDTQYF.

The DNA for the CDR3 is TGTGCCAGCAGATCCGGGAAAACTGAAGCTTTCTTT. Amino acids: CASRSGKTEAFF. V usage is TRBV5-6 and J usage is TRBJ1-1, with unresolved D. V dropped 5 bases and J dropped 5 bases, with 10 bases sitting between them. CDR1 is SGHDT and CDR2 is YYEEEE in the germline V gene. The CDR3 length is 12 residues.

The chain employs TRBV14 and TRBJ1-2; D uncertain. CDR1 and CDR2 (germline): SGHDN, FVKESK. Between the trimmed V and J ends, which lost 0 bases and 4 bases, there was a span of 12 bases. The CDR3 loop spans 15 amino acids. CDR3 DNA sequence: TGTGCCAGCAGCCAAGATCTTGGAACGGGCTATGGCTACACCTTC. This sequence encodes CASSQDLGTGYGYTF.

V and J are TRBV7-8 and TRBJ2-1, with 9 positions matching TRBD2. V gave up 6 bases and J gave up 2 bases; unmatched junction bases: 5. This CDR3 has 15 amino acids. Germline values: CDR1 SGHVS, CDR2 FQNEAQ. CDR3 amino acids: CASRLAGGPYNEQFF. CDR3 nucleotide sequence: TGTGCCAGCAGACTGGCGGGGGGGCCCTACAATGAGCAGTTCTTC. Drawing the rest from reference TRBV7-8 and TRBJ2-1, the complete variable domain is GAGVSQSPRYKVAKRGQDVALRCDPISGHVSLFWYQQALGQGPEFLTYFQNEAQLDKSGLPSDRFFAERPEGSVSTLKIQRTQQEDSAVYLCASRLAGGPYNEQFFGPGTRLTVL.

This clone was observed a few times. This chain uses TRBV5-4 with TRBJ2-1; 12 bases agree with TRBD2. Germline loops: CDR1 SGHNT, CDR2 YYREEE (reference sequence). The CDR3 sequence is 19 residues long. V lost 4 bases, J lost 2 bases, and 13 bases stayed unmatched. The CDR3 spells CASSLILAGGPQTYNEQFF. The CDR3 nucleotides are TGTGCCAGCAGCCTAATCCTAGCGGGGGGGCCGCAGACCTACAATGAGCAGTTCTTC.

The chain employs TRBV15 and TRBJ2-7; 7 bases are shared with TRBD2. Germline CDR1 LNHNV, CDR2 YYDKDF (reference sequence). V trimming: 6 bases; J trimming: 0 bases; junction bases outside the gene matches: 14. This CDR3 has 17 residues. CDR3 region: CATSRAPPGGISYEQYF. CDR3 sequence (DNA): TGTGCCACCAGTAGGGCCCCCCCGGGGGGAATCTCCTACGAGCAGTACTTC. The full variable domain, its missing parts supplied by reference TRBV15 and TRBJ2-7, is DAMVIQNPRYQVTQFGKPVTLSCSQTLNHNVMYWYQQKSSQAPKLLFHYYDKDFNNEADTPDNFQSRRPNTSFCFLDIRSPGLGDTAMYLCATSRAPPGGISYEQYFGPGTRLTVT.

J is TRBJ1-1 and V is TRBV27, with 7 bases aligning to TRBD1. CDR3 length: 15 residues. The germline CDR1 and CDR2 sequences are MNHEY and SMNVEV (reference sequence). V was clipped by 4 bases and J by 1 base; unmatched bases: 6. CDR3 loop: CASSSRQGSNTEAFF. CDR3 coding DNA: TGTGCCAGCAGTTCCCGACAGGGATCGAACACTGAAGCTTTCTTT.

The CDR3 DNA reads as TGTGCCACCAGCAGAGACGGGTATAGCAATCAGCCCCAGCATTTT. Protein: CATSRDGYSNQPQHF. The rearrangement uses TRBV15 and TRBJ1-5; D is ambiguous. The CDR3 sequence is 15 residues long. Trimming removed 0 bases at V and 0 bases at J, with 6 bases between. In germline, CDR1 is LNHNV, CDR2 YYDKDF (reference sequence).

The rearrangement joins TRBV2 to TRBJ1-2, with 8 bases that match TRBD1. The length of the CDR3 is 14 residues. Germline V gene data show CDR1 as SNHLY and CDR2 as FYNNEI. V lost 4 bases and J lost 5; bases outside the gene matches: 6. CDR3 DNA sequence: TGTGCCAGCAGTGCCGGACAGGGTGGGTATGGCTACACCTTC. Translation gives CASSAGQGGYGYTF. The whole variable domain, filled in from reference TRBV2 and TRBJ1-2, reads EPEVTQTPSHQVTQMGQEVILRCVPISNHLYFYWYRQILGQKVEFLVSFYNNEISEKSEIFDDQFSVERPDGSNFTLKIRSTKLEDSAMYFCASSAGQGGYGYTFGSGTRLTVV.

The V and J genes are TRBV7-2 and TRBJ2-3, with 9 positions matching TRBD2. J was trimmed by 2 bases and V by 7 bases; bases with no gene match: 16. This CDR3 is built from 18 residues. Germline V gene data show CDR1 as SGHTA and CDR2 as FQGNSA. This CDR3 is CASTSVWLAGRSTDTQYF. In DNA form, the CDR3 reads TGTGCCAGCACATCGGTGTGGCTAGCGGGGCGCTCCACAGATACGCAGTATTTT.

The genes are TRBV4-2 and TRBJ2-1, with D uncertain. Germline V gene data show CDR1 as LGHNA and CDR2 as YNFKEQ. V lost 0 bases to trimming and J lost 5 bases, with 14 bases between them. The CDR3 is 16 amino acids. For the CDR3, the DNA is TGTGCCAGCAGCCAAGATAGGCCAGCGCTCGACAATGAGCAGTTCTTC. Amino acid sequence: CASSQDRPALDNEQFF.

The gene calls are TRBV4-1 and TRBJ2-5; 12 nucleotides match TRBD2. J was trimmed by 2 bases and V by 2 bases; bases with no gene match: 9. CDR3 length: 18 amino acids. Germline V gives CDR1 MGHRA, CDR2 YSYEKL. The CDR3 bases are TGCGCCAGCAGCCAAAACCCCTTACTAGCGGGGGGACAAGAGACCCAGTACTTC. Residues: CASSQNPLLAGGQETQYF.

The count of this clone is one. The CDR3 coding sequence is TGCGCCAGCACCATCACACCGTCGGGTTCCACAGATACGCAGTATTTT. It specifies CASTITPSGSTDTQYF. The chain uses TRBV5-1 and TRBJ2-3; D ambiguous. Germline V lookup: CDR1 SGHRS, CDR2 YFSETQ. V was pared by 6 bases and J by 2 bases, with 19 bases between. The CDR3 spans 16 residues.

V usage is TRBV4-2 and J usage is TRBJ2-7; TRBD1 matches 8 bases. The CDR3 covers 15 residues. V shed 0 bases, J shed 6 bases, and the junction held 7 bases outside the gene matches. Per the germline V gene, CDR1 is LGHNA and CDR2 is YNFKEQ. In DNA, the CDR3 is TGTGCCAGCAGCCAAGATCCAGGGGGCTCAGTCGAGCAGTACTTC. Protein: CASSQDPGGSVEQYF.

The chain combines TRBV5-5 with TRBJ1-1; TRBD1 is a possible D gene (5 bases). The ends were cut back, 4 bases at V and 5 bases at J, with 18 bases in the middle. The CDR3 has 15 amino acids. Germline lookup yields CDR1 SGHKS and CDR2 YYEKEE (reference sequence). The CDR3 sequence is CASSQLVMGQTEAFF. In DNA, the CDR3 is TGTGCCAGCAGCCAACTCGTAATGGGGCAAACTGAAGCTTTCTTT.

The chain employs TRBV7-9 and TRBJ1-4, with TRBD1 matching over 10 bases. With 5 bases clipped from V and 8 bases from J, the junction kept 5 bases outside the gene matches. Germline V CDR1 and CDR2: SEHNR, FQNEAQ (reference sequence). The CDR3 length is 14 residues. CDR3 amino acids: CASSAGQGQEKLFF. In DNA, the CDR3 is TGTGCCAGCAGCGCGGGACAGGGGCAGGAAAAACTGTTTTTT.

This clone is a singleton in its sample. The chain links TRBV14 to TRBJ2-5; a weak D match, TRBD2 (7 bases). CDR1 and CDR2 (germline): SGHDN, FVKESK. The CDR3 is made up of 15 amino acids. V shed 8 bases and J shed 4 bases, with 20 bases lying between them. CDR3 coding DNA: TGTGCCAGCTCCAGGGGAGGGAGGAGAGGAGAGACCCAGTACTTC. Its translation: CASSRGGRRGETQYF.

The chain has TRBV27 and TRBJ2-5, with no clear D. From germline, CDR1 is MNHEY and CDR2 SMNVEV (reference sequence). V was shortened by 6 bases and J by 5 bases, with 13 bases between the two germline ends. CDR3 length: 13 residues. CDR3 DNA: TGTGCCAGCAGGAGAATGCCTTTGGAGACCCAGTACTTC. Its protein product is CASRRMPLETQYF.

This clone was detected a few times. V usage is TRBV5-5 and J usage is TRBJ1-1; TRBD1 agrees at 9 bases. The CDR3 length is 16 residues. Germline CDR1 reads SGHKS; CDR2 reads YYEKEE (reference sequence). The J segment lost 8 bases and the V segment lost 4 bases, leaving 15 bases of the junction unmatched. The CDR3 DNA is TGTGCCAGCAGCCCGGGACAGGGAGGGCTCAACTCCGAAGCTTTCTTT. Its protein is CASSPGQGGLNSEAFF.

The CDR3 bases are TGTGCCAGTCGGGACTACGGGAAGACCCAGTACTTC. This codes for CASRDYGKTQYF. The chain links TRBV27 to TRBJ2-5; 7 bases are shared with TRBD2. CDR3 length equals 12 residues. Trimming removed 9 bases from V and 6 bases from J; junction bases left unmatched: 7. From germline, CDR1 is MNHEY and CDR2 SMNVEV (reference sequence).

The DNA for the CDR3 is TGTGCCAGCAGGAGAGGACAGGGCTACAATGAGCAGTTCTTC. Translation gives CASRRGQGYNEQFF. V is TRBV2 and J is TRBJ2-1, with 8 bases matching TRBD1. CDR1 SNHLY and CDR2 FYNNEI come from the germline V gene. After removal of 6 bases from V and 3 bases from J, the junction contained 4 bases not matched to a gene. The CDR3 spans 14 residues.

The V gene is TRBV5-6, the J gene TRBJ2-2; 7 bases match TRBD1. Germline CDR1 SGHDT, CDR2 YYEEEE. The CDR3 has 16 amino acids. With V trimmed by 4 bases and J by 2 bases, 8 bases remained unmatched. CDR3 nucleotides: TGTGCCAGCAGCCCCCTGACAGGGATTAACACCGGGGAGCTGTTTTTT. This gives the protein CASSPLTGINTGELFF.

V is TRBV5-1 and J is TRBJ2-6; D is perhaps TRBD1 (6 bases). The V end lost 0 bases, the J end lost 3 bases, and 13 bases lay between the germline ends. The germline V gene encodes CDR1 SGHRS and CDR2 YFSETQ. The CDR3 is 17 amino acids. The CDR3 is CASSLDGRGYGANVLTF. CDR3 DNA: TGCGCCAGCAGCTTGGACGGCAGGGGTTATGGGGCCAACGTCCTGACTTTC.

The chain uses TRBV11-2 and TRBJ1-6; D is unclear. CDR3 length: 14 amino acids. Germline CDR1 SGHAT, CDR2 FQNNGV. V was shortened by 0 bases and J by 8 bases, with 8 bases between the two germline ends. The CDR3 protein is CASSLDRAYSPLHF. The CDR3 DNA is TGTGCCAGCAGCTTAGATCGCGCATATTCACCCCTCCACTTT.